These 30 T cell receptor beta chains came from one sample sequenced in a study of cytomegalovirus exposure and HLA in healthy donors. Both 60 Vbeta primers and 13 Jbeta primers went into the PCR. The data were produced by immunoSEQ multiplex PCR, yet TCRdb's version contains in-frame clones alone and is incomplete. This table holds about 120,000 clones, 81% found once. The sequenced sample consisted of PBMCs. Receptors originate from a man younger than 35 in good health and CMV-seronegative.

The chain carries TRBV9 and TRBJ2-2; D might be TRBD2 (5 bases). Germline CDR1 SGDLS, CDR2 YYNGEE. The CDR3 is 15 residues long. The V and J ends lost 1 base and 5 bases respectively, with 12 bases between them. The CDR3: CASSVNPRATGELFF. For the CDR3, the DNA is TGTGCCAGCAGCGTAAACCCGCGGGCAACCGGGGAGCTGTTTTTT.

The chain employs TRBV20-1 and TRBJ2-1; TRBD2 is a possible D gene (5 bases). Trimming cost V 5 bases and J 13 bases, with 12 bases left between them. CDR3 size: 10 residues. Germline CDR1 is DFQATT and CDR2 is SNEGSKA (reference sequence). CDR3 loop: CSAQSEGQFF. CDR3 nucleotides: TGCAGTGCTCAAAGCGAGGGCCAGTTCTTC.

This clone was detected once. CDR3 nucleotide sequence: TGTGCCAGCGCCACGAACCGGGGGAGCTCCGGCTATTATGGCTACACCTTC. Residues: CASATNRGSSGYYGYTF. The V and J genes are TRBV5-6 and TRBJ1-2, with a weak D call TRBD1 (5 bases). The germline V and J ends were trimmed by 7 bases and 5 bases, with 27 bases remaining between them. Germline lookup yields CDR1 SGHDT and CDR2 YYEEEE. This CDR3 contains 17 residues.

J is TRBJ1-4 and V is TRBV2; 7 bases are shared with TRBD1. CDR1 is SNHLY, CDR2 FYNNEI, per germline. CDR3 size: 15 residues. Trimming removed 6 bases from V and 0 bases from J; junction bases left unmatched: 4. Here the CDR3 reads CASRRDSATNEKLFF. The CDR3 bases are TGTGCCAGCAGGAGGGACAGTGCAACTAATGAAAAACTGTTTTTT.

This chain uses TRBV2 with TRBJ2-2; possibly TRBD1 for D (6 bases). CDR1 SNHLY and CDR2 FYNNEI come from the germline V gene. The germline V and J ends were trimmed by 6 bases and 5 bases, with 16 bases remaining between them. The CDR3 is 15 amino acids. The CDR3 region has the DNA TGTGCCAGCAGGAGACAGGCAACGGGAACCGGGGAGCTGTTTTTT. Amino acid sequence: CASRRQATGTGELFF.

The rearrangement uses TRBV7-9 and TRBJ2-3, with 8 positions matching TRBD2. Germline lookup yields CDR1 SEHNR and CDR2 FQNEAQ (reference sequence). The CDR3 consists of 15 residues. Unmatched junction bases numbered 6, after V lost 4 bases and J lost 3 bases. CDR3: CASSSRGGRTDTQYF. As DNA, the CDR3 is TGTGCCAGCAGCTCTCGGGGGGGCCGAACAGATACGCAGTATTTT.

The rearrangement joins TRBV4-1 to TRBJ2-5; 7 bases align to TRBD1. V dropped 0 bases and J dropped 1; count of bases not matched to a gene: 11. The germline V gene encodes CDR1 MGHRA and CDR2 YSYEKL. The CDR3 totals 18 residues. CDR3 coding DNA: TGCGCCAGCAGCCAAGAGCCGGCAGGGGGAAGCACCCAAGAGACCCAGTACTTC. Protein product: CASSQEPAGGSTQETQYF.

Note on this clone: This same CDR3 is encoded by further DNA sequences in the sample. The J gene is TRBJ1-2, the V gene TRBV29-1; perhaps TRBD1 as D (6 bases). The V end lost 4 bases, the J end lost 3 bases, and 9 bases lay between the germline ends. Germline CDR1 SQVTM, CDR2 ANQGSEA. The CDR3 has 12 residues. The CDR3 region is CSVGRGDYGYTF. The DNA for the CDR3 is TGCAGCGTTGGCAGGGGCGACTATGGCTACACCTTC.

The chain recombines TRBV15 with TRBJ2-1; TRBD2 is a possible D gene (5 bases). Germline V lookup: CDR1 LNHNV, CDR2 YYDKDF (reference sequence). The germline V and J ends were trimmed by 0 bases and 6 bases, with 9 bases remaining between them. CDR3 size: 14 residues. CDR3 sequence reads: CATSRDGSFNEQFF. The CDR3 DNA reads TGTGCCACCAGCAGAGATGGGAGTTTCAATGAGCAGTTCTTC.

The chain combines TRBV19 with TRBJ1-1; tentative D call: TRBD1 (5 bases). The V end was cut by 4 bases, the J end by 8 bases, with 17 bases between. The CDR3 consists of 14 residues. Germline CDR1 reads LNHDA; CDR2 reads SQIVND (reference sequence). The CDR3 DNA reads TGTGCCAGTAGTAACCCAAACGGACACCTAGAAGCTTTCTTT. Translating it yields CASSNPNGHLEAFF.

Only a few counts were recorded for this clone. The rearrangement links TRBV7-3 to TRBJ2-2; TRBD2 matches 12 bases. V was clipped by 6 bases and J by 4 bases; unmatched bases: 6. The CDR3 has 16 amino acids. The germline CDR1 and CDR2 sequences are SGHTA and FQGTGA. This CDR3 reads CASSRLAGAGTGELFF. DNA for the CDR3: TGTGCCAGCAGTCGACTAGCGGGGGCGGGCACCGGGGAGCTGTTTTTT.

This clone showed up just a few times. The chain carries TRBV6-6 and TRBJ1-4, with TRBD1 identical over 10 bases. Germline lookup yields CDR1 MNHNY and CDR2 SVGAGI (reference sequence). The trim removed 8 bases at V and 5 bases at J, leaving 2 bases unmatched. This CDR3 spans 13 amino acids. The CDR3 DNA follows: TGTGCCAGCGCGGACAGGGGGAATGAAAAACTGTTTTTT. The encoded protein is CASADRGNEKLFF.

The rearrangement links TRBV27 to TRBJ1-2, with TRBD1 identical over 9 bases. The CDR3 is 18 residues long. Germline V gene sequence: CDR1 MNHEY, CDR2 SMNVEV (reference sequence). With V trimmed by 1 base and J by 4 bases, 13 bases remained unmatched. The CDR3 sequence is CASSLFPGQGSNLYGYTF. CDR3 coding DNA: TGTGCCAGCAGTTTATTCCCCGGACAGGGGAGCAACCTCTATGGCTACACCTTC.

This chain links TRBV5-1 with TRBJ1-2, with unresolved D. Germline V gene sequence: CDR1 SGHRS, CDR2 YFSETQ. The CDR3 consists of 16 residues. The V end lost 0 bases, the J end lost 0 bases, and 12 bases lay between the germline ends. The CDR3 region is CASSLGGWVTNYGYTF. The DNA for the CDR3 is TGCGCCAGCAGCTTGGGAGGATGGGTCACTAACTATGGCTACACCTTC.

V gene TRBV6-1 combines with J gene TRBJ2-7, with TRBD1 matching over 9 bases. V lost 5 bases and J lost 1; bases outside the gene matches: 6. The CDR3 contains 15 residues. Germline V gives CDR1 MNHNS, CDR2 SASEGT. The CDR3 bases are TGTGCCAGCAGTTCTCGGACAGGGGTTTCCTACGAGCAGTACTTC. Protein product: CASSSRTGVSYEQYF.

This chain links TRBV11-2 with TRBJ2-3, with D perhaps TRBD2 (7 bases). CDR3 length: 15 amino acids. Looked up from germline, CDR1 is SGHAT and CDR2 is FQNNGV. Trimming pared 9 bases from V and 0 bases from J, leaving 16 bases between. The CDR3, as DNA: TGTGCCAGTCCGGGGGGCCGGGGGAGCACAGATACGCAGTATTTT. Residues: CASPGGRGSTDTQYF.

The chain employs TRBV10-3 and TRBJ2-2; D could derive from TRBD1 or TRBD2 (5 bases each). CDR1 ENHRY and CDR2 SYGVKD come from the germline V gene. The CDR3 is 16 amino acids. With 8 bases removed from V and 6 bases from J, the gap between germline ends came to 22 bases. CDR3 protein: CAIGGLMGRASGELFF. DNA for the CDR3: TGTGCCATCGGTGGACTTATGGGCAGGGCGTCCGGGGAGCTGTTTTTT.

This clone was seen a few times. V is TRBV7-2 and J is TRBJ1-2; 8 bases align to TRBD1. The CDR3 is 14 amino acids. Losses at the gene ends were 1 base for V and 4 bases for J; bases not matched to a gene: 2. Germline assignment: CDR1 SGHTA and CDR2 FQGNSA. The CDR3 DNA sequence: TGTGCCAGCAGCTTAGGACAGGGGTTCTATGGCTACACCTTC. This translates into CASSLGQGFYGYTF.

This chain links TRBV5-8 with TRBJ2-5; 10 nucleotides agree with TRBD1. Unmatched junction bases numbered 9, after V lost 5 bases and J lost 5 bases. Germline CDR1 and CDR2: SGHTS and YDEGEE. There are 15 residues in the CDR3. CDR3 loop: CASRSGTGAPETQYF. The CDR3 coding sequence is TGTGCCAGCAGATCCGGGACAGGGGCCCCCGAGACCCAGTACTTC.

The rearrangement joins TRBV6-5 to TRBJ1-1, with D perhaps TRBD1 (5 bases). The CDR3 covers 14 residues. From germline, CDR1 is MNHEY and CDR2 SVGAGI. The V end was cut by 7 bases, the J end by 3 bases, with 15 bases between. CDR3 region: CASTKGRWDTEAFF. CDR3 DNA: TGTGCCAGCACTAAGGGGCGGTGGGACACTGAAGCTTTCTTT.

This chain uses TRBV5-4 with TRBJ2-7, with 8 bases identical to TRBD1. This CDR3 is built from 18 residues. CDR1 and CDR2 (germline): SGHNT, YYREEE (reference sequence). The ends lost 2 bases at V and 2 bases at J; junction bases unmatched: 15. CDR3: CASSFHYAGQGHPYEQYF. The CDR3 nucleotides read TGTGCCAGCAGCTTCCATTATGCAGGACAGGGCCATCCCTACGAGCAGTACTTC.

CDR3: CASSQDAGQILGYGYTF. The CDR3 DNA follows: TGCGCCAGCAGCCAAGATGCAGGTCAGATCTTAGGCTATGGCTACACCTTC. The chain uses TRBV4-3 and TRBJ1-2, with D unresolved. This CDR3 has 17 amino acids. The ends were cut back, 0 bases at V and 4 bases at J, with 18 bases in the middle. Germline values: CDR1 LGHNA, CDR2 YSLEER.

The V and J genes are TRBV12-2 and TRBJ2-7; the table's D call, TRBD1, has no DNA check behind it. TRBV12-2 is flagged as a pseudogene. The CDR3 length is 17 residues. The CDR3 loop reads CASRLLAWAPRSYEQYF. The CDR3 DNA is TGTGCAAGTCGCTTACTGGCGTGGGCTCCCAGATCCTACGAGCAGTACTTC.

The CDR3 DNA reads as TGTGCCAGCTCGGGGGGGTCTGGTAATTCACCCCTCCACTTT. Its protein is CASSGGSGNSPLHF. The J gene is TRBJ1-6, the V gene TRBV18, with D maybe TRBD1 (5 bases). Germline V lookup: CDR1 KGHSH, CDR2 LQKENI. Trimming stripped 6 bases from V and 6 bases from J, with 12 bases between. The CDR3 covers 14 residues.

The CDR3 is CASSLAGNTEAFF. CDR3 DNA: TGTGCCAGCAGTTTAGCAGGGAACACTGAAGCTTTCTTT. The chain recombines TRBV27 with TRBJ1-1; D gene unclear. Germline CDR1 MNHEY, CDR2 SMNVEV (reference sequence). V lost 2 bases, J lost 1 base, and 5 bases lay in between. CDR3 length equals 13 residues.

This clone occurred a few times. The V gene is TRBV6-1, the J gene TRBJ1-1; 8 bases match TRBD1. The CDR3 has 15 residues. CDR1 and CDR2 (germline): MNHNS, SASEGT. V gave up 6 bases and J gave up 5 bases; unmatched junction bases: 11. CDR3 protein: CASSQNDRGLTEAFF. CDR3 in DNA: TGTGCCAGCAGCCAAAATGACAGGGGCCTAACTGAAGCTTTCTTT.

CDR3 nucleotide sequence: TGTGCCAGCAGCGTAGGAGGATTTAGGGAAAAACTGTTTTTT. Translated, it gives CASSVGGFREKLFF. The chain has TRBV9 and TRBJ1-4; no reliable D call. The CDR3 covers 14 residues. Trimming cost V 0 bases and J 8 bases, with 11 bases left between them. CDR1 SGDLS and CDR2 YYNGEE come from the germline V gene.

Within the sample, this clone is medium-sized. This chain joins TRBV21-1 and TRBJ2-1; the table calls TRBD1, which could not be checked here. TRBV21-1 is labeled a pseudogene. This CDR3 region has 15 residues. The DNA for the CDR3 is TGTGCCAGCAGCCCCCGGGACAGGGTCGTCGATGAGCAGTTCTTC. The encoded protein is CASSPRDRVVDEQFF.

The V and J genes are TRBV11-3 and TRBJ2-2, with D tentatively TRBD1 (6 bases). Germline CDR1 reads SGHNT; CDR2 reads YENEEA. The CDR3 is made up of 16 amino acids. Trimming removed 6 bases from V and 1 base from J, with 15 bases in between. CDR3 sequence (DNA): TGTGCCAGCAGTCGGACAGACCGGCTGAACACCGGGGAGCTGTTTTTT. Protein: CASSRTDRLNTGELFF.

CDR3 DNA sequence: TGTGCCAGCAGCTTGGAGGGGACAGTGTATGGCTACACCTTC. It encodes CASSLEGTVYGYTF. The J gene is TRBJ1-2, the V gene TRBV5-4; TRBD1 matches at 7 bases. The junction had 4 bases not matched to a gene; V was cut back by 0 bases and J by 5 bases. In germline, CDR1 is SGHNT, CDR2 YYREEE (reference sequence). The CDR3 sequence is 14 residues long.